The clone carrying this T cell receptor beta chain came up once. As yet, its antigen is unknown. Per the germline V gene, CDR1 is SGHVS and CDR2 is FQNEAQ. V lost 5 bases and J 4 bases, leaving 9 bases between the germline ends. This CDR3 region has 12 residues. The data derive from a study of shared clonotypes between healthy human individuals. The method was immunoSEQ multiplex PCR; TCRdb's version includes in-frame clones alone and lacks a portion of them. The table lists approximately 1,500,000 clones, 95% to 99% of them singletons. Findings and caveats of the study: The small donor group covered limited genetic and exposure diversity.

This sequence was found in a man aged 25-45 years in good health. The chain employs TRBV7-8 and TRBJ2-7; D is unresolved. Specimen: naive CD4+ T cells sorted from blood. This sample's subset: CD45RA+ positively selected. The CDR3 bases are TGTGCCAGCAGCCGCGTCAATTACGAGCAGTACTTC. The encoded protein is CASSRVNYEQYF. The full variable domain, with the rest looked up from reference TRBV7-8 and TRBJ2-7, is GAGVSQSPRYKVAKRGQDVALRCDPISGHVSLFWYQQALGQGPEFLTYFQNEAQLDKSGLPSDRFFAERPEGSVSTLKIQRTQQEDSAVYLCASSRVNYEQYFGPGTRLTVT.